This T cell receptor (beta chain) is from a study of T cell changes during pregnancy in multiple sclerosis. Profiled with immunoSEQ multiplex PCR; TCRdb holds only in-frame clones, not every one. Here the sample spans some 21,000 clones, about 82% being singletons. The source was CD8+ T cells from peripheral blood mononuclear cells, collected in the first trimester of pregnancy. This sequence was found in a female donor in good health, enrolled as a control in a pregnancy study.

DNA for the CDR3: TGTGCCAGCAGCTCCGACTCCGTCGATACGCAGTATTTT. It encodes CASSSDSVDTQYF. The rearrangement links TRBV7-9 to TRBJ2-3; D ambiguous. The V end lost 4 bases, the J end lost 6 bases, and 11 bases lay between the germline ends. Germline values: CDR1 SEHNR, CDR2 FQNEAQ (reference sequence). This CDR3 is built from 13 residues.